Below, one T cell receptor beta chain is given with its context. The antigen is undetermined. The V end lost 5 bases, the J end lost 0 bases, and 6 bases lay between the germline ends. This CDR3 comprises 13 residues. The entry originates in a study of T cell repertoires in cytomegalovirus infection. TCRdb ran MiXCR on the reads and lists one entry per CDR3 protein. The table has 90,000 to 120,000 distinct CDR3 sequences, 35% to 50% seen once; the top ten hold just under 75%. The chain carries TRBV12-3 or TRBV12-4 and TRBJ2-3, with unresolved D. Sequencing used CD8+ T cells from cultured PBMCs, obtained from culture after CMV antigen stimulation. The source is a human donor in good health (CMV status not recorded). Some clones in this sample may be carry-over from other donors' samples. CDR3 in amino acids: CASSTTSTDTQYF. CDR3 bases: TGTGCCAGCAGTACGACTAGCACAGATACGCAGTATTTT.